The 17 T cell receptor beta chains listed next were all sequenced from one sample in a study of OX40 agonist ivuxolimab in advanced cancers. The table came from immunoSEQ multiplex PCR; TCRdb's copy has only in-frame clones and leaves some out. The sample holds about 62,000 clones, roughly 84% seen once. The sample was CD4+ or CD8+ T cells sorted from blood, taken in a trial of the OX40 agonist ivuxolimab. Every receptor here comes from an adult with an advanced solid tumor such as melanoma, head and neck, liver or kidney cancer.

J is TRBJ2-1 and V is TRBV7-2, with 9 bases identical to TRBD1. Germline V gene sequence: CDR1 SGHTA, CDR2 FQGNSA. The length of the CDR3 is 15 residues. Trimming removed 4 bases from V and 10 bases from J; junction bases left unmatched: 11. This chain's CDR3 is CASSSGQGTFFEQFF. The CDR3 coding sequence is TGTGCCAGCAGCTCGGGACAGGGTACCTTTTTCGAGCAGTTCTTC.

This chain connects TRBV28 to TRBJ2-7; D is possibly TRBD2 (6 bases). CDR1 is MDHEN, CDR2 SYDVKM, per germline. V lost 6 bases, J lost 2 bases, and 11 bases lay in between. This CDR3 contains 13 residues. This CDR3 is CASSTGLPYEQYF. CDR3 nucleotide sequence: TGTGCCAGCAGCACCGGACTACCCTACGAGCAGTACTTC.

The chain recombines TRBV19 with TRBJ1-5, with D perhaps TRBD1 (6 bases). Germline CDR1 is LNHDA and CDR2 is SQIVND (reference sequence). This CDR3 has 13 amino acids. Trimming removed 10 bases at V and 0 bases at J, with 10 bases between. The CDR3 sequence is CAIGTPSNQPQHF. CDR3 bases: TGTGCCATTGGGACACCTAGCAATCAGCCCCAGCATTTT.

This clone has more than one count but fewer than ten. V is TRBV28 and J is TRBJ2-7; maybe TRBD2 (6 bases). Trimming took 7 bases from V and 7 from J, leaving 14 bases between them. The germline CDR1 and CDR2 sequences are MDHEN and SYDVKM. There are 12 residues in the CDR3. The CDR3, as DNA: TGTGCCAGCACCCCGTTCGGGGGAGAGCAGTACTTC. Protein product: CASTPFGGEQYF.

The chain uses TRBV10-3 and TRBJ1-2; tentative D call: TRBD1 (5 bases). The germline CDR1 and CDR2 sequences are ENHRY and SYGVKD. The V gene lost 2 bases and the J gene lost 8 bases, with 15 bases spanning the gap. There are 14 residues in the CDR3. DNA for the CDR3: TGTGCCATCAGTGAGACCGAGGGGCGGAAGGGCTACACCTTC. It yields the protein CAISETEGRKGYTF.

The sample holds one count of this clone. The rearrangement uses TRBV18 and TRBJ2-5, with D tentatively TRBD2 (5 bases). The CDR3 has 15 amino acids. Deletions cut 6 bases from V and 2 bases from J, with 16 bases between. The germline CDR1 and CDR2 sequences are KGHSH and LQKENI. The chain's CDR3 is CASSRGPGRQETQYF. CDR3 in DNA: TGTGCCAGCTCCCGGGGTCCAGGAAGGCAAGAGACCCAGTACTTC.

This rearrangement joins TRBV6-1 to TRBJ1-2, with TRBD1 identical over 7 bases. V trimming: 4 bases; J trimming: 4 bases; junction bases outside the gene matches: 3. This CDR3 has 13 amino acids. The germline CDR1 and CDR2 sequences are MNHNS and SASEGT. The CDR3 region is CASSVSGGYGYTF. In DNA, the CDR3 is TGTGCCAGCAGTGTATCAGGGGGCTATGGCTACACCTTC.

The V gene is TRBV10-3, the J gene TRBJ2-1; possibly TRBD1 for D (6 bases). The CDR3 extends over 16 amino acids. Germline lookup yields CDR1 ENHRY and CDR2 SYGVKD. Between the trimmed V and J ends, which lost 3 bases and 0 bases, there was a span of 12 bases. The CDR3 sequence: CAISERTGSSYNEQFF. The DNA for the CDR3 is TGTGCCATCAGTGAACGAACAGGGAGCTCCTACAATGAGCAGTTCTTC.

The rearrangement links TRBV6-5 to TRBJ1-2; TRBD1 is a possible D gene (5 bases). Germline V gene sequence: CDR1 MNHEY, CDR2 SVGAGI. This CDR3 has 13 amino acids. Trimming stripped 8 bases from V and 6 bases from J, with 16 bases between. CDR3 region: CASAGLKGDGYTF. The CDR3 nucleotides read TGTGCCAGCGCGGGACTCAAAGGAGATGGCTACACCTTC.

The rearrangement links TRBV5-6 to TRBJ2-3, with 8 bases fitting TRBD1. CDR3 length: 16 amino acids. From germline, CDR1 is SGHDT and CDR2 YYEEEE. V lost 0 bases to trimming and J lost 2 bases; unmatched junction nucleotides: 5. This CDR3 is CASSLAGQGNTDTQYF. Written as DNA, the CDR3 is TGTGCCAGCAGCTTGGCCGGACAGGGAAACACAGATACGCAGTATTTT.

This chain links TRBV6-6 with TRBJ2-3, with 9 bases that match TRBD1. Germline V lookup: CDR1 MNHNY, CDR2 SVGAGI (reference sequence). The V and J ends lost 5 bases and 5 bases, in that order; junction bases with no gene match: 8. The CDR3 loop spans 15 amino acids. The CDR3 DNA reads TGTGCCAGCAGTCCGAGGGGACAGGGTGGAGATACGCAGTATTTT. Protein product: CASSPRGQGGDTQYF.

This clone occurred once. The chain carries TRBV5-1 and TRBJ1-5; D might be TRBD1 (5 bases). The CDR3 runs to 13 residues. Germline lookup yields CDR1 SGHRS and CDR2 YFSETQ. Trimming stripped 3 bases from V and 3 bases from J, with 7 bases between. CDR3 nucleotides: TGCGCCAGCAGCTCGGACACCAATCAGCCCCAGCATTTT. It codes for CASSSDTNQPQHF.

The chain joins TRBV19 to TRBJ2-4; D is ambiguous. The germline V gene has CDR1 LNHDA and CDR2 SQIVND (reference sequence). Trimming took off 3 bases at V and 0 bases at J, with 6 bases between the two ends. The CDR3 spans 14 residues. Here the CDR3 DNA reads TGTGCCAGTAGTATGACACTAGCCAAAAACATTCAGTACTTC. It is translated as CASSMTLAKNIQYF. The full variable domain, its missing parts supplied by reference TRBV19 and TRBJ2-4, is DGGITQSPKYLFRKEGQNVTLSCEQNLNHDAMYWYRQDPGQGLRLIYYSQIVNDFQKGDIAEGYSVSREKKESFPLTVTSAQKNPTAFYLCASSMTLAKNIQYFGAGTRLSVL.

The gene calls are TRBV7-2 and TRBJ1-1, with a possible D match to TRBD1 (6 bases). V was cut by 0 bases and J by 3 bases, with 17 bases left in between. The CDR3 is 17 residues long. In germline, CDR1 is SGHTA, CDR2 FQGNSA. The CDR3 nucleotides are TGTGCCAGCAGCTTAGCGAGGCTGGGTAACAGGGACACTGAAGCTTTCTTT. Its protein is CASSLARLGNRDTEAFF.

The chain employs TRBV2 and TRBJ2-7; D is perhaps TRBD2 (6 bases). The V end lost 7 bases, the J end lost 4 bases, and 14 bases lay between the germline ends. Germline V CDR1 and CDR2: SNHLY, FYNNEI. The CDR3 has 13 amino acids. The CDR3 DNA reads TGTGCCAGCATTGAGACGGGGGAATACGAGCAGTACTTC. This sequence encodes CASIETGEYEQYF. Looking up the rest from reference TRBV2 and TRBJ2-7 gives the full variable domain: EPEVTQTPSHQVTQMGQEVILRCVPISNHLYFYWYRQILGQKVEFLVSFYNNEISEKSEIFDDQFSVERPDGSNFTLKIRSTKLEDSAMYFCASIETGEYEQYFGPGTRLTVT.

CDR3 nucleotides: TGCAGCGTTGCCCATAGCGGGAGGGCCGTCGAGCAGTACTTC. Its protein product is CSVAHSGRAVEQYF. This chain connects TRBV29-1 to TRBJ2-7, with TRBD2 matching 11 bases. Germline loops: CDR1 SQVTM, CDR2 ANQGSEA. V lost 4 bases and J lost 6; bases outside the gene matches: 8. CDR3 size: 14 residues.

This chain uses TRBV6-6 with TRBJ2-7; TRBD1 matches at 10 bases. V shed 6 bases, J shed 3 bases, and the junction held 5 bases outside the gene matches. This CDR3 is built from 14 residues. Germline CDR1 is MNHNY and CDR2 is SVGAGI (reference sequence). For the CDR3, the DNA is TGTGCCAGCAGCCGGGGACAGGGGAACTACGAGCAGTACTTC. It encodes CASSRGQGNYEQYF.